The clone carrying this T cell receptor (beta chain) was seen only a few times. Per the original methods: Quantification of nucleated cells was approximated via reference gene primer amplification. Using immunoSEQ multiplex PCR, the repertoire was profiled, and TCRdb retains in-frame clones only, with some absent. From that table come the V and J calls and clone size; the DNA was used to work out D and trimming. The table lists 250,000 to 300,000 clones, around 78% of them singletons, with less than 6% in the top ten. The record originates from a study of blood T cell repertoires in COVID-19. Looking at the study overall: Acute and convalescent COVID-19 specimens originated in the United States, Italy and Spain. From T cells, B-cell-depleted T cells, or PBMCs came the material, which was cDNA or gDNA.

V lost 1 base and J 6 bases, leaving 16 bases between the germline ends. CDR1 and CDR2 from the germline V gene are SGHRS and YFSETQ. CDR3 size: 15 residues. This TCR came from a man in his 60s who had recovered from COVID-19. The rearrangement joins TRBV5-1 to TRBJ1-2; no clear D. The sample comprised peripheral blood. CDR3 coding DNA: TGCGCCAGCAGCTTGATGGAGGAGGAGGATAATGGCTACACCTTC. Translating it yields CASSLMEEEDNGYTF. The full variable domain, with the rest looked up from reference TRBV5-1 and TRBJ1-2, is KAGVTQTPRYLIKTRGQQVTLSCSPISGHRSVSWYQQTPGQGLQFLFEYFSETQRNKGNFPGRFSGRQFSNSRSEMNVSTLELGDSALYLCASSLMEEEDNGYTFGSGTRLTVV.